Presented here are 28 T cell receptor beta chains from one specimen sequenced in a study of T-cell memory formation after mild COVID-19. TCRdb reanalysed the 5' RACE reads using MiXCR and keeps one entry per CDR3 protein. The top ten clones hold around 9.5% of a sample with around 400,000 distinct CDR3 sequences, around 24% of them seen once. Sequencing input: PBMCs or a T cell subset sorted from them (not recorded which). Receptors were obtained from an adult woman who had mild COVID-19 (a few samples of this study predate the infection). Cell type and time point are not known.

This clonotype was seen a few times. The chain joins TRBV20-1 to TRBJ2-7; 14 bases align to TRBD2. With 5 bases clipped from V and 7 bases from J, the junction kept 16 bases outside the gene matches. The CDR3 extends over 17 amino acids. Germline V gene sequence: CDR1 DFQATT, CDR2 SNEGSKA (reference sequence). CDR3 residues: CSAPIPGLAGVSGEQYF. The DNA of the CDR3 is TGCAGTGCTCCCATACCGGGACTAGCGGGAGTATCGGGTGAGCAGTACTTC.

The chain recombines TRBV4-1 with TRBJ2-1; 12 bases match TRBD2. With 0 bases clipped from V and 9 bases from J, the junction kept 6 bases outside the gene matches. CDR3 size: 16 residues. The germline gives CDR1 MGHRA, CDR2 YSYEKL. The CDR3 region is CASSQDQLAGGLEQFF. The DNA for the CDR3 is TGCGCCAGCAGCCAAGATCAGCTAGCGGGAGGGCTTGAGCAGTTCTTC.

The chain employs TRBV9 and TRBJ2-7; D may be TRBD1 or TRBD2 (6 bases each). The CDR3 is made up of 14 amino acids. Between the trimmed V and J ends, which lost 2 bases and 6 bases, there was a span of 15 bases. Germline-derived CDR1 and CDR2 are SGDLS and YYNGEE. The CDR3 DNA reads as TGTGCCAGCAGCGTGTCAGGGGAGGTCGCCGAGCAGTACTTC. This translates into CASSVSGEVAEQYF.

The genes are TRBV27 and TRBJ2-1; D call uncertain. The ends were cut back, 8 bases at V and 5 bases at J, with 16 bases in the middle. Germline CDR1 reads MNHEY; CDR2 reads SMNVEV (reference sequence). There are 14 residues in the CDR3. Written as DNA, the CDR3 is TGTGCCAGCCGCGAGAACAGCATGAACAATGAGCAGTTCTTC. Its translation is CASRENSMNNEQFF.

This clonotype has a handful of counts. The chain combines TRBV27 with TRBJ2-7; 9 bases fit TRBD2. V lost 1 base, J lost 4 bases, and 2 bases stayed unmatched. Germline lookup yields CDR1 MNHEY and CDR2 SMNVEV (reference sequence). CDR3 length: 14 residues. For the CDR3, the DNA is TGTGCCAGCAGTTTATACGCGGGGGGGTACGAGCAGTACTTC. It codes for CASSLYAGGYEQYF.

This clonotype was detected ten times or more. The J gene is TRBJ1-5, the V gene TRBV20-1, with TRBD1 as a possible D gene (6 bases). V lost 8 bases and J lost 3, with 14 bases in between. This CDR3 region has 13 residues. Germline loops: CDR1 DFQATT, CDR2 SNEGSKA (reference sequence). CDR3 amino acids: CSSLGGDNQPQHF. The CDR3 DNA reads TGCAGTTCGCTAGGGGGGGACAATCAGCCCCAGCATTTT.

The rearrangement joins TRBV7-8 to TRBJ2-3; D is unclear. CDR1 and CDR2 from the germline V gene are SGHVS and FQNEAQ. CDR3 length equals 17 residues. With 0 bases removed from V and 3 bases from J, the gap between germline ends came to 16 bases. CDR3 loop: CASSLASIGAWTDTQYF. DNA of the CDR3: TGTGCCAGCAGCTTAGCCAGTATCGGCGCGTGGACAGATACGCAGTATTTT.

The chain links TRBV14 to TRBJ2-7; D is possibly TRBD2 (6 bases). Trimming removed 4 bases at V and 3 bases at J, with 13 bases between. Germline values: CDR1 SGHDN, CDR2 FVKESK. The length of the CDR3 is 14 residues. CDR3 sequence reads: CASSRRPGLYEQYF. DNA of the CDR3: TGTGCCAGCAGCCGTCGGCCGGGACTCTACGAGCAGTACTTC.

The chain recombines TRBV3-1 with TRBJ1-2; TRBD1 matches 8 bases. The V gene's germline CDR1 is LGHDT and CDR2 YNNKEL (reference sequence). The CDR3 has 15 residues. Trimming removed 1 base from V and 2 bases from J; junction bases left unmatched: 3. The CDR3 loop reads CASSQGSGGNYGYTF. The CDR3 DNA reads TGTGCCAGCAGCCAAGGGTCAGGGGGCAACTATGGCTACACCTTC.

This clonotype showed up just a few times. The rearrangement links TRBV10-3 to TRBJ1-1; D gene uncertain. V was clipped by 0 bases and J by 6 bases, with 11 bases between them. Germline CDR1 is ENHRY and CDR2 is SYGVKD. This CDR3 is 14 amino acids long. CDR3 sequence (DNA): TGTGCCATCAGTGAGTCACTTGGGGTCCCTGAAGCTTTCTTT. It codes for CAISESLGVPEAFF.

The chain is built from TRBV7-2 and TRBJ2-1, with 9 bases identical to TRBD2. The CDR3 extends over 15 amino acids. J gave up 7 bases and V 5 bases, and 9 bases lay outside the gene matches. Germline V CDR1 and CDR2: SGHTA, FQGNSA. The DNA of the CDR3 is TGTGCCAGCAGCCTAGGCGGCGCGGGGGGGAATGAGCAGTTCTTC. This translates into CASSLGGAGGNEQFF.

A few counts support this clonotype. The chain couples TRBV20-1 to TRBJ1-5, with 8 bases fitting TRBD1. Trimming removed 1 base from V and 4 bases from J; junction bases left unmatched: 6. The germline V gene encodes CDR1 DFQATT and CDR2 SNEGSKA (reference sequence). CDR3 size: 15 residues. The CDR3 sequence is CSARGLTGANQPQHF. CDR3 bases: TGCAGTGCTAGAGGTCTGACAGGGGCTAATCAGCCCCAGCATTTT.

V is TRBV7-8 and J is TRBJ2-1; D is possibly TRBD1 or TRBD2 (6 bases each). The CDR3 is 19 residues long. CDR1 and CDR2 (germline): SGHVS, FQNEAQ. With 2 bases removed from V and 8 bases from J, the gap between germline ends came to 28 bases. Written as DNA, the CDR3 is TGTGCCAGCAGCTTACACGCCCCGAAGACAGGAGGGGGTATACATGAGCAGTTCTTC. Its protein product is CASSLHAPKTGGGIHEQFF.

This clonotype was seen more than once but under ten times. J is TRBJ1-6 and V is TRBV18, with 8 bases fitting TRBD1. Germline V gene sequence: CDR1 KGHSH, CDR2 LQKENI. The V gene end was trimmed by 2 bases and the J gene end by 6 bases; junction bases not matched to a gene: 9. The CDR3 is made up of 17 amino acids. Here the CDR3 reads CASSPNSRQGSNSPLHF. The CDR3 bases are TGTGCCAGCTCACCAAACTCGAGACAGGGGTCTAATTCACCCCTCCACTTT. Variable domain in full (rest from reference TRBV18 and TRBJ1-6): NAGVMQNPRHLVRRRGQEARLRCSPMKGHSHVYWYRQLPEEGLKFMVYLQKENIIDESGMPKERFSAEFPKEGPSILRIQQVVRGDSAAYFCASSPNSRQGSNSPLHFGNGTRLTVT.

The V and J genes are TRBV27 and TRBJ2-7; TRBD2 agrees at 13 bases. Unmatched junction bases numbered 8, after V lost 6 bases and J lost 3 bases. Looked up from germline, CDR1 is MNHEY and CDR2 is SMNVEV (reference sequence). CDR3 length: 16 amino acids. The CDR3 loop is CASSISTSGRLYEQYF. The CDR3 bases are TGTGCCAGCAGCATATCGACTAGCGGGAGGCTCTACGAGCAGTACTTC.

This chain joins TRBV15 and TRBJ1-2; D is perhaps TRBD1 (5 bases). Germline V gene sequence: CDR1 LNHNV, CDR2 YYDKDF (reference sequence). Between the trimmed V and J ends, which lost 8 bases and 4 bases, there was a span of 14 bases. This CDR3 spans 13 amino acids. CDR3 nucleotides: TGTGCCACCTCAGCGGGGCATAGCTATGGCTACACCTTC. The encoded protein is CATSAGHSYGYTF. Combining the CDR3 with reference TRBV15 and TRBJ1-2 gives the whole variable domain DAMVIQNPRYQVTQFGKPVTLSCSQTLNHNVMYWYQQKSSQAPKLLFHYYDKDFNNEADTPDNFQSRRPNTSFCFLDIRSPGLGDTAMYLCATSAGHSYGYTFGSGTRLTVV.

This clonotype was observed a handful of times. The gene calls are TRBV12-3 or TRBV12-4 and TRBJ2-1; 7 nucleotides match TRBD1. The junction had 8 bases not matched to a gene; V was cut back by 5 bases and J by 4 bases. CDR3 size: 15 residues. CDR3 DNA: TGTGCCAGCAGTCACTCCGGGACAGTTTACAATGAGCAGTTCTTC. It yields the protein CASSHSGTVYNEQFF.

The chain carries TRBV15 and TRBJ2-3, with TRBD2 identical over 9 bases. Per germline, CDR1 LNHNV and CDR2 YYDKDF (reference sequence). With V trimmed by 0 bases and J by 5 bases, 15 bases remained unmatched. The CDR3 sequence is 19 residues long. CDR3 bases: TGTGCCACCAGCAGAGACAAAGGAAGGGAGCGGGAGGTCGAAGATACGCAGTATTTT. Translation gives CATSRDKGREREVEDTQYF.

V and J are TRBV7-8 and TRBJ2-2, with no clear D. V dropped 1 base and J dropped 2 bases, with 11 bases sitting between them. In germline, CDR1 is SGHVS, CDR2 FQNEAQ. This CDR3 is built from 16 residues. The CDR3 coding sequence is TGTGCCAGCAGCTTAGACGTCGACATAAACACCGGGGAGCTGTTTTTT. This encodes CASSLDVDINTGELFF.

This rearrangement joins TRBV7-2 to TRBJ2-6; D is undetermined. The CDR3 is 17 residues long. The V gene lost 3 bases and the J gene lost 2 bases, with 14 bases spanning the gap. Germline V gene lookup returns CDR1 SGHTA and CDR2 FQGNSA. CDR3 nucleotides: TGTGCCAGCAGCTTGCTTGGGGTTGCTACTGGGGCCAACGTCCTGACTTTC. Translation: CASSLLGVATGANVLTF. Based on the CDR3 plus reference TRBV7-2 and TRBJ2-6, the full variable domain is GAGVSQSPSNKVTEKGKDVELRCDPISGHTALYWYRQSLGQGLEFLIYFQGNSAPDKSGLPSDRFSAERTGGSVSTLTIQRTQQEDSAVYLCASSLLGVATGANVLTFGAGSRLTVL.

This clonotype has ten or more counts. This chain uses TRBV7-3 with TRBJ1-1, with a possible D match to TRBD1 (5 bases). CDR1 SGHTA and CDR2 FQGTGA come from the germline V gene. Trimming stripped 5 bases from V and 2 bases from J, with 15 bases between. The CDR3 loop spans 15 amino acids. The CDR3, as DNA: TGTGCCAGCAGCCCGGACGGACACTTTAACACTGAAGCTTTCTTT. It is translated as CASSPDGHFNTEAFF.

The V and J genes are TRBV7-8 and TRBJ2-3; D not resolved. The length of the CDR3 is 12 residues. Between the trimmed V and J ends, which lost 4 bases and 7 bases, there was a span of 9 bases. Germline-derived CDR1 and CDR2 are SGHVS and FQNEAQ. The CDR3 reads CASSYDRYTQYF. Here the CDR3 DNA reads TGTGCCAGCAGCTACGATCGTTATACGCAGTATTTT.

CDR3 amino acids: CASSLSTTDTQYF. The CDR3 DNA sequence: TGTGCCAGCAGCTTATCCACGACAGATACGCAGTATTTT. The rearrangement uses TRBV12-3 or TRBV12-4 and TRBJ2-3; D is unresolved. Trimming stripped 6 bases from V and 3 bases from J, with 10 bases between. This CDR3 is 13 amino acids long.

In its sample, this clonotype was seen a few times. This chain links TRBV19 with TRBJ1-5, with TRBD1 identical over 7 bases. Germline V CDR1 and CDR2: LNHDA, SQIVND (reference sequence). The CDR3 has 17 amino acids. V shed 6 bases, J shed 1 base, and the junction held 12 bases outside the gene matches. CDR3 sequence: CASSRQVLQGSNQPQHF. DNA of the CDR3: TGTGCCAGTAGCCGACAGGTTCTACAGGGGAGCAATCAGCCCCAGCATTTT.

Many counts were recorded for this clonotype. CDR3 nucleotides: TGTGCCAGCAGCTTAATCCCTGGGACAGGCGAAGGGGGTTCACCCCTCCACTTT. It specifies CASSLIPGTGEGGSPLHF. V gene TRBV7-6 combines with J gene TRBJ1-6, with 8 bases lining up with TRBD1. Germline lookup yields CDR1 SGHVS and CDR2 FNYEAQ. The CDR3 totals 18 residues. The V segment lost 2 bases and the J segment 9 bases; nucleotides outside the gene matches: 15.

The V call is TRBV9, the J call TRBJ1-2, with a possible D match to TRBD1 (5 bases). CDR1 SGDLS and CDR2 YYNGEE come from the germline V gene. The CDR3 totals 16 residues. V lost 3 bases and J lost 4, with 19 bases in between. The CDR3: CASSGLQGTGAYGYTF. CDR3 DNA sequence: TGTGCCAGCAGCGGACTCCAGGGAACGGGTGCCTATGGCTACACCTTC.

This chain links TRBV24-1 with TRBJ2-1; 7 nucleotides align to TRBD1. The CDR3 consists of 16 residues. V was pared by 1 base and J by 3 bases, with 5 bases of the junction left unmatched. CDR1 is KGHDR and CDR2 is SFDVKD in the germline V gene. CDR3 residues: CATSDLGDSYYNEQFF. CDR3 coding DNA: TGTGCCACCAGTGATTTAGGGGACAGTTACTACAATGAGCAGTTCTTC.

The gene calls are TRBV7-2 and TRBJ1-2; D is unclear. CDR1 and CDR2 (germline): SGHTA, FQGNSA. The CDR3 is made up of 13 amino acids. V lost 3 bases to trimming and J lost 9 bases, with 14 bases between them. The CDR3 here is CASSFAGSPSYTF. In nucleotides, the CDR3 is TGTGCCAGCAGCTTCGCGGGATCCCCCAGCTACACCTTC. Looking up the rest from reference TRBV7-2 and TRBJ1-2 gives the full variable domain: GAGVSQSPSNKVTEKGKDVELRCDPISGHTALYWYRQSLGQGLEFLIYFQGNSAPDKSGLPSDRFSAERTGGSVSTLTIQRTQQEDSAVYLCASSFAGSPSYTFGSGTRLTVV.